Listed below are T cell receptor beta chains from one sample, sequenced in a study of cytomegalovirus exposure and HLA in healthy donors. Using immunoSEQ multiplex PCR, the repertoire was profiled, and TCRdb retains in-frame clones only, with some absent. The sample includes 100,000 to 150,000 clones, around 78% of them seen just once. Source material: PBMCs. The receptor set was obtained from a man aged 60-69 years in good health and CMV-seropositive. The CDR3 runs from the conserved cysteine through the conserved F or W. D genes are given only for firm matches. For some rows the clone size is stated as once, few or many, or as a class when expanded; others skip it.

TRBV6-5	-	TRBJ1-3	-	TGTGCCAGCAGTCCCTGGACAGTTGGAAACACCATATATTTT	CASSPWTVGNTIYF
TRBV27	-	TRBJ1-6	-	TGTGCCAGCAGTTTAGGGAGGGCCTATAATTCACCCCTCCACTTT	CASSLGRAYNSPLHF
TRBV28	-	TRBJ1-1	-	TGTGCCAGCAGTCTAGAGATGAACACTGAAGCTTTCTTT	CASSLEMNTEAFF
TRBV28	TRBD1	TRBJ1-4	few	TGTGCCAGCAACAGGGGGATGAAAAAACTGTTTTTT	CASNRGMKKLFF
TRBV11-3	TRBD1	TRBJ2-7	-	TGTGCCAGCAGCCCAGGGACAGGGCCCTACGAGCAGTACTTC	CASSPGTGPYEQYF
TRBV28	-	TRBJ1-1	-	TGTGCCAGCAGTTTAAGACGGAGGGGGGGGGATTTCTTT	CASSLRRRGGDFF
TRBV2	-	TRBJ1-6	-	TGTGCCAGCAGTGTCGGTCGGGGTTCACCCCTCCACTTT	CASSVGRGSPLHF
TRBV6-1	-	TRBJ1-6	-	TGTGCCAGCAGTGAAGTTGGAGGGATCTCACCCCTCCACTTT	CASSEVGGISPLHF
TRBV15	TRBD1	TRBJ2-1	-	TGTGCCACCAGCGGACAGGGGTACAATGAGCAGTTCTTC	CATSGQGYNEQFF
TRBV2	-	TRBJ1-6	-	TGTGCCAGCAGAGAGCTAAGCTCCTATAATTCACCCCTCCACTTT	CASRELSSYNSPLHF
TRBV6-5	-	TRBJ2-7	-	TGTGCCAGCATTGGCGGGGAACAGGGGTACGAGCAGTACTTC	CASIGGEQGYEQYF
TRBV30	-	TRBJ1-1	-	TGTGCCTGGAGAATACAGTTTAACACTGAAGCTTTCTTT	CAWRIQFNTEAFF
TRBV6-1	-	TRBJ1-4	-	TGTGCCAGCAGCCCAAGTTTGCAGGAAAAACTGTTTTTT	CASSPSLQEKLFF
TRBV5-6	-	TRBJ1-1	-	TGTGCCAGCAGCTTGGGGGTCAGGGGAAACACTGAAGCTTTCTTT	CASSLGVRGNTEAFF
TRBV4-2	TRBD2	TRBJ2-7	once	TGTGCCAGCAGCCAAGGAGCTAGCGGGGGGACCTACGAGCAGTACTTC	CASSQGASGGTYEQYF
TRBV6-1	-	TRBJ2-1	-	TGTGCCAGCAGTGAAAGGGGCGCCTACAATGAGCAGTTCTTC	CASSERGAYNEQFF
TRBV19	TRBD1	TRBJ2-7	-	TGTGCCAGTAGTTCCCCGGACAGGGCCAGGTCCTACGAGCAGTACTTC	CASSSPDRARSYEQYF
TRBV2	-	TRBJ2-5	once	TGTGCCAGCAGTGGACAGCTAGGGACCCAGTACTTC	CASSGQLGTQYF